One sample yielded the 15 T cell receptor beta chains listed below, sequenced in a study of blood T cell repertoires in COVID-19. Libraries were prepared by immunoSEQ multiplex PCR; TCRdb keeps only in-frame clonotypes and omits some of them. The top ten clones hold approximately 2% of a sample with around 300,000 clones, roughly 86% of them seen once. Material: PBMCs or T cells enriched from blood (not recorded which). Receptor source: a woman in her fifties or sixties who had recovered from COVID-19.

This rearrangement joins TRBV9 to TRBJ2-6; TRBD1 is a possible D gene (7 bases). CDR1 is SGDLS and CDR2 is YYNGEE in the germline V gene. CDR3 length: 18 amino acids. Trimming left V 4 bases short and J 1 base short, with 18 bases between. The chain's CDR3 is CASSPWGDSLSGANVLTF. The DNA for the CDR3 is TGTGCCAGCAGCCCGTGGGGGGACAGCCTATCTGGGGCCAACGTCCTGACTTTC.

The J gene is TRBJ1-1, the V gene TRBV9; no clear D gene. The length of the CDR3 is 14 residues. Trimming cost V 4 bases and J 3 bases, with 13 bases left between them. Per the germline V gene, CDR1 is SGDLS and CDR2 is YYNGEE. The CDR3 nucleotides are TGTGCCAGCAGCCCTCACGTCGGGGACACTGAAGCTTTCTTT. Amino acid sequence: CASSPHVGDTEAFF.

The gene calls are TRBV27 and TRBJ2-7; D is possibly TRBD1 (6 bases). The CDR3 is 12 amino acids. Germline CDR1 is MNHEY and CDR2 is SMNVEV (reference sequence). V was pared by 5 bases and J by 6 bases, with 11 bases between. CDR3 protein: CASSDYRAEQYF. DNA for the CDR3: TGTGCCAGCAGTGACTACAGGGCCGAGCAGTACTTC.

The chain links TRBV7-3 to TRBJ2-1; 7 bases match TRBD2. In germline, CDR1 is SGHTA, CDR2 FQGTGA. With V trimmed by 1 base and J by 7 bases, 10 bases remained unmatched. CDR3 length: 16 residues. The CDR3 sequence is CASSLNLGLADNEQFF. In nucleotides, the CDR3 is TGTGCCAGCAGCTTAAATTTGGGGCTAGCGGATAATGAGCAGTTCTTC.

V usage is TRBV7-3 and J usage is TRBJ2-7; TRBD2 might be the D (8 bases). The CDR3 has 16 amino acids. In germline, CDR1 is SGHTA, CDR2 FQGTGA. The V gene lost 3 bases and the J gene lost 4 bases, with 19 bases spanning the gap. CDR3 sequence reads: CASSFTGGTEKYEQYF. In nucleotides, the CDR3 is TGTGCCAGCAGCTTCACGGGGGGGACAGAGAAATACGAGCAGTACTTC. Full variable domain (rest looked up from reference TRBV7-3 and TRBJ2-7): GAGVSQTPSNKVTEKGKYVELRCDPISGHTALYWYRQSLGQGPEFLIYFQGTGAADDSGLPNDRFFAVRPEGSVSTLKIQRTERGDSAVYLCASSFTGGTEKYEQYFGPGTRLTVT.

The chain combines TRBV5-1 with TRBJ2-2; the match to TRBD2 covers 11 bases. The length of the CDR3 is 15 residues. V gave up 4 bases and J gave up 7 bases; unmatched junction bases: 6. Germline assignment: CDR1 SGHRS and CDR2 YFSETQ. CDR3 amino acids: CASSPTLAGGGELFF. CDR3 in DNA: TGCGCCAGCAGCCCTACCCTAGCGGGGGGCGGGGAGCTGTTTTTT.

The rearrangement joins TRBV20-1 to TRBJ2-4; D is unresolved. In germline, CDR1 is DFQATT, CDR2 SNEGSKA (reference sequence). Trimming stripped 1 base from V and 5 bases from J, with 3 bases between. There are 11 residues in the CDR3. CDR3 sequence (DNA): TGCAGTGCTAGAGGAGAAAACATTCAGTACTTC. Encoded protein: CSARGENIQYF.

The chain joins TRBV9 to TRBJ2-7, with 8 positions matching TRBD2. Trimming took 2 bases from V and 6 from J; bases not matched to a gene: 13. Germline lookup yields CDR1 SGDLS and CDR2 YYNGEE. The CDR3 covers 16 residues. The CDR3 reads CASSVSRGELPGEQYF. CDR3 DNA: TGTGCCAGCAGCGTTTCGCGGGGGGAGCTTCCGGGCGAGCAGTACTTC. The whole variable domain, remainder taken from reference TRBV9 and TRBJ2-7, is DSGVTQTPKHLITATGQRVTLRCSPRSGDLSVYWYQQSLDQGLQFLIQYYNGEERAKGNILERFSAQQFPDLHSELNLSSLELGDSALYFCASSVSRGELPGEQYFGPGTRLTVT.

V usage is TRBV27 and J usage is TRBJ2-3, with TRBD2 identical over 9 bases. Trimming cost V 4 bases and J 4 bases; bases outside gene matches: 9. Germline CDR1 is MNHEY and CDR2 is SMNVEV (reference sequence). The CDR3 is 16 amino acids. In DNA form, the CDR3 reads TGTGCCAGCAGTTACGGCGGGAGGGCGGGAGCAGATACGCAGTATTTT. Translating gives CASSYGGRAGADTQYF.

The chain has TRBV12-2 and TRBJ1-1; the table's D call, TRBD1, was not checked against the DNA. TRBV12-2 is listed as a pseudogene. This CDR3 is 15 amino acids long. CDR3 sequence (DNA): TGTGCAAGTCGCTCACACCCGACAGCTAACACTGAAGCTTTCTTT. Amino acid sequence: CASRSHPTANTEAFF.

The chain is built from TRBV6-5 and TRBJ1-6; 7 bases line up with TRBD1. The CDR3 length is 12 residues. The germline V gene encodes CDR1 MNHEY and CDR2 SVGAGI. V shed 8 bases and J 9 bases; nucleotides not matched to a gene: 4. This CDR3 reads CASHRGGSPLHF. CDR3 nucleotide sequence: TGTGCCAGCCACAGGGGAGGTTCACCCCTCCACTTT.

The CDR3 DNA reads TGTGCCAGCAGCTCTCGACAGACACTAGCCAAAAACATTCAGTACTTC. This sequence encodes CASSSRQTLAKNIQYF. The J gene is TRBJ2-4, the V gene TRBV7-3; D perhaps matches TRBD1 (5 bases). Germline-derived CDR1 and CDR2 are SGHTA and FQGTGA. The CDR3 consists of 16 residues. The germline V and J ends were trimmed by 4 bases and 0 bases, with 13 bases remaining between them.

The V gene is TRBV19, the J gene TRBJ1-1; TRBD1 agrees at 7 bases. Trimming at V came to 3 bases and at J to 1 base, leaving 5 bases not matched to a gene. CDR3 size: 15 residues. Looked up from germline, CDR1 is LNHDA and CDR2 is SQIVND (reference sequence). The DNA of the CDR3 is TGTGCCAGTAGTATCCCGAGACAGGGGAACACTGAAGCTTTCTTT. Encoded protein: CASSIPRQGNTEAFF.

The chain employs TRBV29-1 and TRBJ1-2, with 7 positions matching TRBD1. Germline assignment: CDR1 SQVTM and CDR2 ANQGSEA. CDR3 length equals 13 residues. The V segment lost 4 bases and the J segment 8 bases; nucleotides outside the gene matches: 10. The CDR3 here is CSVAGQQIYGYTF. In DNA form, the CDR3 reads TGCAGCGTTGCGGGACAGCAAATTTACGGCTACACCTTC.

The gene calls are TRBV6-5 and TRBJ1-5; 11 nucleotides line up with TRBD1. The CDR3 contains 15 residues. The junction had 9 bases not matched to a gene; V was cut back by 7 bases and J by 7 bases. Germline V lookup: CDR1 MNHEY, CDR2 SVGAGI. The CDR3 region is CASIADRGQGQPQHF. The DNA of the CDR3 is TGTGCCAGCATCGCGGACAGGGGGCAGGGACAGCCCCAGCATTTT.